These 9 T cell receptor beta chains were sequenced from one sample in a study of blood T cell repertoires in COVID-19. TCRdb keeps only in-frame clones here, not all; method: immunoSEQ multiplex PCR. The table records about 430,000 clones, roughly 90% of them present only once. Sequencing was performed on peripheral blood. All receptors derive from a man between 18 and 35 years old with COVID-19, enrolled during active disease.

J is TRBJ1-5 and V is TRBV2; D is possibly TRBD1 (6 bases). Trimming removed 2 bases from V and 7 bases from J, with 12 bases in between. The CDR3 loop spans 14 amino acids. CDR1 is SNHLY, CDR2 FYNNEI, per germline. The CDR3 region is CASSERGGRQPQHF. The CDR3 DNA reads as TGTGCCAGCAGTGAACGGGGGGGCCGGCAGCCCCAGCATTTT.

The chain uses TRBV27 and TRBJ2-1, with TRBD1 matching 9 bases. The CDR3 sequence is 15 residues long. V lost 6 bases and J lost 5; bases outside the gene matches: 8. CDR1 MNHEY and CDR2 SMNVEV come from the germline V gene (reference sequence). The CDR3: CASSSPGQGHNEQFF. In DNA form, the CDR3 reads TGTGCCAGCAGCTCACCGGGACAGGGCCACAATGAGCAGTTCTTC.

The rearrangement joins TRBV7-2 to TRBJ2-6; 9 nucleotides match TRBD2. CDR3 length equals 13 residues. Germline values: CDR1 SGHTA, CDR2 FQGNSA. With V trimmed by 11 bases and J by 2 bases, 1 base remained unmatched. In DNA, the CDR3 is TGTGCCGCGGGAGGGGCTGGGGCCAACGTCCTGACTTTC. It yields the protein CAAGGAGANVLTF.

This clone was detected only once. The chain combines TRBV30 with TRBJ1-6; D gene ambiguous. CDR1 and CDR2 from the germline V gene are GTSNPN and SVGIG (reference sequence). V lost 0 bases and J 4 bases, leaving 7 bases between the germline ends. CDR3 length: 14 amino acids. In nucleotides, the CDR3 is TGTGCCTGGAGTGTGGCAGGTTATAATTCACCCCTCCACTTT. Translation: CAWSVAGYNSPLHF.

The chain carries TRBV9 and TRBJ1-6; D perhaps matches TRBD1 (5 bases). Trimming left V 4 bases short and J 10 bases short, with 18 bases between. This CDR3 region has 15 residues. Germline V gene sequence: CDR1 SGDLS, CDR2 YYNGEE. CDR3 region: CASSRGGVGVSPLHF. CDR3 DNA: TGTGCCAGCAGCAGAGGTGGGGTAGGGGTCTCACCCCTCCACTTT.

This chain joins TRBV2 and TRBJ2-5; perhaps TRBD2 as D (6 bases). CDR1 is SNHLY, CDR2 FYNNEI, per germline. The CDR3 has 14 residues. Trimming left V 4 bases short and J 9 bases short, with 18 bases between. CDR3 sequence (DNA): TGTGCCAGCAGTGCCGGGACTGGATACCAGCCCCAGTACTTC. This translates into CASSAGTGYQPQYF. Supplemented by reference TRBV2 and TRBJ2-5, the full variable domain reads EPEVTQTPSHQVTQMGQEVILRCVPISNHLYFYWYRQILGQKVEFLVSFYNNEISEKSEIFDDQFSVERPDGSNFTLKIRSTKLEDSAMYFCASSAGTGYQPQYFGPGTRLLVL.

This chain joins TRBV6-4 and TRBJ1-5; D remains ambiguous. This CDR3 region has 13 residues. Germline V gene lookup returns CDR1 MRHNA and CDR2 SNTAGT. V was pared by 3 bases and J by 2 bases, with 5 bases between. CDR3 in DNA: TGTGCCAGCAGTGAACGCGGCAATCAGCCCCAGCATTTT. Encoded protein: CASSERGNQPQHF.

The genes are TRBV7-9 and TRBJ1-2, with D tentatively TRBD1 (6 bases). V lost 5 bases, J lost 3 bases, and 13 bases lay in between. Per germline, CDR1 SEHNR and CDR2 FQNEAQ (reference sequence). This CDR3 has 14 amino acids. This CDR3 reads CASSTPQGHYGYTF. In nucleotides, the CDR3 is TGTGCCAGCAGCACACCACAGGGTCACTATGGCTACACCTTC.

J is TRBJ2-7 and V is TRBV19; D gene unclear. This CDR3 region has 14 residues. The germline CDR1 and CDR2 sequences are LNHDA and SQIVND (reference sequence). V was clipped by 5 bases and J by 3 bases, with 14 bases between them. The DNA for the CDR3 is TGTGCCAGTAGTGCTGCAGGCTCACTCTACGAGCAGTACTTC. Protein sequence: CASSAAGSLYEQYF. The full variable domain, rest sourced from reference TRBV19 and TRBJ2-7, is DGGITQSPKYLFRKEGQNVTLSCEQNLNHDAMYWYRQDPGQGLRLIYYSQIVNDFQKGDIAEGYSVSREKKESFPLTVTSAQKNPTAFYLCASSAAGSLYEQYFGPGTRLTVT.